The sequence of this TCR beta chain was determined in a study of cytomegalovirus exposure and HLA in healthy donors. General observations from the study: DRB1 had the most TCR associations and HLA-C the fewest, a later analysis found, with rates varying by HLA locus. A highly shared variant cluster was judged a likely technical artifact. Segments of the TCR beta V type were, in most cases, productive about 87% or about 30% of the time in an earlier analysis. Common viral pathogens seemed, in a later analysis, to connect with several of the most significant clusters.

The V and J ends lost 3 bases and 4 bases, in that order; junction bases with no gene match: 6. This CDR3 is 14 amino acids long. The germline gives CDR1 SGHNT, CDR2 YYREEE (reference sequence). PCR used 60 Vbeta primers and 13 Jbeta primers. Profiled with immunoSEQ multiplex PCR; TCRdb holds only in-frame clones, not every one. The data hold 130,000 to 150,000 clones, with 75% to 90% observed a single time. Note on this clone: The antigen is undetermined.

The sequence came from a woman in her twenties or thirties in good health and CMV-seronegative. The specimen was PBMCs. The chain couples TRBV5-4 to TRBJ2-7; 8 nucleotides agree with TRBD1. The CDR3 reads CASSYGQGEYEQYF. CDR3 DNA: TGTGCCAGCAGCTATGGACAGGGCGAGTACGAGCAGTACTTC.